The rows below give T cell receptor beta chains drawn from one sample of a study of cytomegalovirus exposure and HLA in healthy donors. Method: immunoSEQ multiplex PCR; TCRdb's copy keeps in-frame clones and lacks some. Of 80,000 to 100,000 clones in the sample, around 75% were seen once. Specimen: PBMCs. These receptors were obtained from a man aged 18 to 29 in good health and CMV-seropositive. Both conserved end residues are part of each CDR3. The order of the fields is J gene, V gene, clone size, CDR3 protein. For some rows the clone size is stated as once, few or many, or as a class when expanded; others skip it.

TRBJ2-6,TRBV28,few,CASSFPSGAGANVLTF
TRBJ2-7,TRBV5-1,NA,CASSLLSGGSSYEQYF
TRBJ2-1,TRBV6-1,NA,CASSAGTGGFYNEQFF
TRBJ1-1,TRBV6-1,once,CASSYGTEAFF
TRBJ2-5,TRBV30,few,CAWSPRGAQETQYF
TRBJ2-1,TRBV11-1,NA,CASSLERGYNEQFF
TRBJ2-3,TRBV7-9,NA,CASSFSRGEGDTQYF
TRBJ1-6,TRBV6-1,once,CASSEAGGANSPLHF
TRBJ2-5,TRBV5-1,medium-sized,CASSPAGLQETQYF
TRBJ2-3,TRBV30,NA,CAWSDGLAGADTQYF
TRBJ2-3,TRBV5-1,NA,CASSLVGARTDTQYF
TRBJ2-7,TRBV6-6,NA,CASSYGTGKNYEQYF
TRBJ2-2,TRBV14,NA,CASSRRRTSGGDWNTGELFF
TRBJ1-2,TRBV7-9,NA,CASSPGWDYGYTF
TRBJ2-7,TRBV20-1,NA,CSASSYEQYF
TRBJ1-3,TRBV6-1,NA,CASMKDRDGNTIYF
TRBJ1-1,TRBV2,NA,CASSSDRYSMNTEAFF
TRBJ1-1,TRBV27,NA,CASSLSGQLNTEAFF
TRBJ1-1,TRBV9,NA,CASSVEGGGQGAFF
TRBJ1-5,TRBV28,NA,CASRSGQYSNQPQHF
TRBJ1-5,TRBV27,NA,CASRPAGVQHQPQHF
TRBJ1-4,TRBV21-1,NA,CASSRDREMGTTNEKLFF
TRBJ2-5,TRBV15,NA,CATSSRLGGGETQYF
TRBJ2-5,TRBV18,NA,CASSPPWGELYQETQYF
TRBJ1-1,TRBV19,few,CASSLRTENTEAFF
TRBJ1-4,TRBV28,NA,CASKTPGQGNEKLFF
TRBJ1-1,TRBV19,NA,CASSPGLAAFF
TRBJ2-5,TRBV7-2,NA,CASSLAGGSKETQYF
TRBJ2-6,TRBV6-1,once,CASSGQGIKAGANVLTF
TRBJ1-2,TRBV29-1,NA,CSVGEGQANGYTF
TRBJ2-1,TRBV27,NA,CASSLSSRGSWPIYNEQFF
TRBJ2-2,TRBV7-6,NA,CASSLERGGTGELFF
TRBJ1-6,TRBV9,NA,CASSVEGNNSPLHF
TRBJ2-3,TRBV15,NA,CATAKPPFTDTQYF
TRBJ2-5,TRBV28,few,CASSLELAGAGETQYF
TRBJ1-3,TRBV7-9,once,CASSPDDTVGNTIYF
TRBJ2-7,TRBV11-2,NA,CASSLGLAGGHYEQYF
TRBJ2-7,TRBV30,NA,CAWSDHGLAGEQYF
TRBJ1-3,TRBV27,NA,CASSPRTGKSSGNTIYF
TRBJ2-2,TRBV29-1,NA,CSVRDFGDTGELFF
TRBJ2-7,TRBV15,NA,CATSRDRGYEQYF
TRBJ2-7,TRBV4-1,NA,CASSPKGQPQGYEQYF
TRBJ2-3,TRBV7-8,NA,CASSPLGGDTQYF
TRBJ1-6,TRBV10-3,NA,CAISESKGPNSPLHF
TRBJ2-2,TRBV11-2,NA,CASSYADRAAGELFF
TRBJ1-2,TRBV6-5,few,CASSYGQGGGYTF
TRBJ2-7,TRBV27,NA,CASSLRGGPSYEQYF
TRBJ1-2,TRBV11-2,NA,CASRVGQGLPPYGYTF
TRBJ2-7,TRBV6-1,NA,CASRKTSLTYEQYF
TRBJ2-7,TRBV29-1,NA,CSVAGGSYEQYF
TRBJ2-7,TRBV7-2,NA,CASSLATSYEQYF
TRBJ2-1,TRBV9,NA,CASSVDGNYNEQFF
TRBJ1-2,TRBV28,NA,CASSENREDYGYTF
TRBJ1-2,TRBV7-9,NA,CASSLVAGVHTF